The 5 T cell receptor beta chains in this list originate from one sample, sequenced in a study of regulatory T cells in long-lasting Graves disease. This sample's time point: newly diagnosed GD, antithyroid drugs for less than 3 months. The TCR library was made from RNA extracted from PBMCs. Researchers made TCR beta libraries by using iRepertoire HTBI primers and running Arm-PCR on CDR3 regions. Each CDR3 protein is one row after TCRdb ran MiXCR on the multiplex PCR reads. Here the sample spans about 560,000 distinct CDR3 sequences, 15% to 20% being singletons. The data also belong to a second study, concerning T cells in Graves' hyperthyroidism and ophthalmopathy.

Here the sequenced sample was peripheral blood mononuclear cells (PBMCs), taken at new diagnosis, from a patient treated with antithyroid drugs. These receptor sequences come from a man aged 18 to 29 with Graves disease.

The chain couples TRBV6-1 to TRBJ2-3, with D perhaps TRBD2 (5 bases). Deletions cut 4 bases from V and 0 bases from J, with 11 bases between. This CDR3 spans 15 amino acids. Germline CDR1 and CDR2: MNHNS and SASEGT. CDR3 sequence reads: CASSGGLSSTDTQYF. CDR3 DNA sequence: TGTGCCAGCAGTGGCGGACTTTCCAGCACAGATACGCAGTATTTT.

This clonotype was recorded at least ten times. V gene TRBV11-2 combines with J gene TRBJ2-5; 9 bases are shared with TRBD2. The V gene end was trimmed by 5 bases and the J gene end by 1 base; junction bases not matched to a gene: 5. In germline, CDR1 is SGHAT, CDR2 FQNNGV. The CDR3 loop spans 15 amino acids. CDR3 sequence: CASSAEGLAQETQYF. The CDR3 DNA follows: TGTGCCAGCAGCGCGGAGGGACTAGCCCAAGAGACCCAGTACTTC.

The chain carries TRBV30 and TRBJ1-2, with D hard to call. Germline V gene data show CDR1 as GTSNPN and CDR2 as SVGIG (reference sequence). Trimming shortened V by 1 base and J by 2 bases, and 5 bases separated the two germline ends. The CDR3 runs 12 residues. The CDR3 region has the DNA TGTGCCTGGAGTGAACGCAACTATGGCTACACCTTC. This encodes CAWSERNYGYTF.

The chain uses TRBV5-1 and TRBJ2-3, with D tentatively TRBD1 (5 bases). This CDR3 contains 18 residues. Germline CDR1 SGHRS, CDR2 YFSETQ. The V end was cut by 2 bases, the J end by 4 bases, with 23 bases between. The CDR3 loop is CASSFARQINKGSDTQYF. CDR3 DNA: TGCGCCAGCAGCTTCGCAAGACAGATTAACAAAGGGTCAGATACGCAGTATTTT.

CDR3 bases: TGCGCCAGCAGCCCGAGGGGCCAGGGGGCCGATCAGCCCCAGCATTTT. Protein product: CASSPRGQGADQPQHF. This rearrangement joins TRBV4-1 to TRBJ1-5, with TRBD1 matching over 8 bases. This CDR3 contains 16 residues. Trimming removed 4 bases from V and 5 bases from J; junction bases left unmatched: 10. Germline V gene sequence: CDR1 MGHRA, CDR2 YSYEKL.